This T cell receptor (beta chain) stems from a study of tumour-infiltrating T cells in Burkitt lymphoma. This clone was found a few times. The table came from immunoSEQ multiplex PCR; TCRdb's copy has only in-frame clones and leaves some out. The sample lists more than 45,000 clones; around a third were seen once. Sequencing was carried out using tumor tissue. The sequence derives from a human donor with Burkitt lymphoma.

CDR3 residues: CASSLQGLRETQYF. CDR3 DNA sequence: TGTGCCAGCAGCTTACAGGGGCTACGGGAGACCCAGTACTTC. The rearrangement links TRBV7-9 to TRBJ2-5; a possible D gene is TRBD1 (6 bases). V gave up 2 bases and J gave up 5 bases, with 12 bases separating them. The CDR3 contains 14 residues. The germline V gene encodes CDR1 SEHNR and CDR2 FQNEAQ (reference sequence).